Detailed here is one TCR beta chain. This CDR3 contains 16 residues. V lost 4 bases, J lost 5 bases, and 18 bases lay in between. This record belongs to a study of CD8 T cells in Susac syndrome. Reverse transcription of roughly 0.45 to 1 ug RNA was carried out with random hexamers. MiXCR, run by TCRdb on the immunoSEQ multiplex PCR reads, gives a single entry per CDR3 protein. The sample includes some 150,000 distinct CDR3 sequences, approximately 95% seen only once; the top ten take 0.15% to 0.2%. The chain has TRBV23-1 and TRBJ2-1; perhaps D is TRBD1 or TRBD2 (5 bases each). TRBV23-1 is marked as an open reading frame, function uncertain. This TCR was sampled from a human donor with Susac syndrome. Sequencing used CD4+ T cells from PBMCs. CDR3 residues: CASSPPGQIGNNEQFF. DNA for the CDR3: TGCGCCAGCAGTCCCCCAGGGCAAATCGGGAACAATGAGCAGTTCTTC.